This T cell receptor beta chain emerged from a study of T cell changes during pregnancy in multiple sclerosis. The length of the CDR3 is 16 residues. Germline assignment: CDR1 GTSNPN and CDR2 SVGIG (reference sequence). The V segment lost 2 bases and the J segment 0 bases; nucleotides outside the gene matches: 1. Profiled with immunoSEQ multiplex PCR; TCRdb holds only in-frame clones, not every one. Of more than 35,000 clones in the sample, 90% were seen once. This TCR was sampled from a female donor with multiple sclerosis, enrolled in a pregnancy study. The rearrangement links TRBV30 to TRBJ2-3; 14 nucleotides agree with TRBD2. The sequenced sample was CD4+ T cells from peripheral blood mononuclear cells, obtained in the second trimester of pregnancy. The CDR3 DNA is TGTGCCTGGAGTCGACTAGCGGGAGGGAGCACAGATACGCAGTATTTT. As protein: CAWSRLAGGSTDTQYF.